The rows below give T cell receptor beta chains drawn from one sample of a study of cytomegalovirus exposure and HLA in healthy donors. Profiled with immunoSEQ multiplex PCR; TCRdb holds only in-frame clones, not every one. The table includes some 80,000 clones, around 60% detected once. Material for sequencing was PBMCs. The receptors originated from a male donor in good health and CMV-seropositive. The CDR3 runs from the conserved cysteine through the conserved F or W. D genes are given only for firm matches. Not all rows give a size; the values are once, few, many and, for expanded clones, a class.

CASSLAGPTEAFF	TGTGCCAGCAGCTTGGCAGGGCCCACTGAAGCTTTCTTT	TRBJ1-1	-	13	-	TRBV5-6
CASSRQRPTQETQYF	TGTGCCAGCAGTAGACAGCGTCCAACTCAAGAGACCCAGTACTTC	TRBJ2-5	-	15	-	TRBV6-6
CASSFRQGSSYEQYF	TGCGCCAGCAGCTTTCGGCAGGGAAGCTCCTACGAGCAGTACTTC	TRBJ2-7	-	15	once	TRBV5-1
CASSIRGEANYGYTF	TGTGCCAGTAGTATAAGAGGGGAGGCTAACTATGGCTACACCTTC	TRBJ1-2	-	15	-	TRBV19
CASSPGGFAEAFF	TGTGCCAGCAGCCCAGGGGGGTTCGCTGAAGCTTTCTTT	TRBJ1-1	TRBD1	13	-	TRBV7-3
CASTGLGQGTYEQYF	TGTGCCAGCACCGGACTCGGACAGGGCACTTACGAGCAGTACTTC	TRBJ2-7	TRBD1	15	-	TRBV28
CASSVATSGVYEQYF	TGTGCCAGCAGCGTAGCGACTAGCGGGGTTTACGAGCAGTACTTC	TRBJ2-7	TRBD2	15	-	TRBV9
CATSRELAGAQETQYF	TGTGCCACCAGCAGAGAACTAGCGGGGGCTCAAGAGACCCAGTACTTC	TRBJ2-5	TRBD2	16	few	TRBV15
CASSSGQVRETDTQYF	TGTGCCAGCAGCTCTGGACAGGTAAGAGAAACAGATACGCAGTATTTT	TRBJ2-3	TRBD1	16	-	TRBV7-3
CASSPTGTTNYGYTF	TGTGCCAGTAGTCCTACCGGGACAACTAACTATGGCTACACCTTC	TRBJ1-2	-	15	-	TRBV19
CASSDRTGKKTQYF	TGTGCCAGCAGCGACAGGACAGGGAAGAAGACCCAGTACTTC	TRBJ2-5	TRBD1	14	-	TRBV7-9
CATSRSRQVNSYEQYF	TGTGCCACCAGCAGAAGCAGACAGGTAAACTCCTACGAGCAGTACTTC	TRBJ2-7	-	16	-	TRBV15
CASSQDRAGNSYEQYF	TGCGCCAGCAGCCAAGATCGAGCGGGCAATTCCTACGAGCAGTACTTC	TRBJ2-7	-	16	-	TRBV4-3
CASSLYDAGRYEQYF	TGTGCCAGCAGCTTGTATGACGCGGGGAGGTACGAGCAGTACTTC	TRBJ2-7	-	15	-	TRBV5-6
CASSGGLLREKLFF	TGTGCCAGCAGTGGGGGGCTCTTAAGGGAAAAACTGTTTTTT	TRBJ1-4	-	14	few	TRBV2
CASSFLSGSYNSPLHF	TGTGCCAGCAGTTTCCTATCAGGTTCCTATAATTCACCCCTCCACTTT	TRBJ1-6	-	16	-	TRBV28
CASRRTGIDNYGYTF	TGTGCCAGCAGGCGGACAGGGATCGATAACTATGGCTACACCTTC	TRBJ1-2	TRBD1	15	-	TRBV6-5
CASSWTGVSNEKLFF	TGTGCCAGCAGCTGGACAGGGGTGTCTAATGAAAAACTGTTTTTT	TRBJ1-4	TRBD1	15	-	TRBV5-8
CASSLVRFSYNEQFF	TGTGCCAGCAGCCTAGTGAGGTTTTCCTACAATGAGCAGTTCTTC	TRBJ2-1	-	15	-	TRBV28
CSVVLAVSTDTQYF	TGCAGCGTTGTTCTAGCGGTGAGCACAGATACGCAGTATTTT	TRBJ2-3	TRBD2	14	-	TRBV29-1
CASSLELAGGYEQFF	TGTGCTAGCAGCTTAGAGTTAGCGGGAGGTTATGAGCAGTTCTTC	TRBJ2-1	TRBD2	15	-	TRBV7-7
CASSKTGGNYEQYF	TGTGCCAGCAGTAAGACAGGGGGCAACTACGAGCAGTACTTC	TRBJ2-7	TRBD1	14	-	TRBV6-5
CASRTGGGNTIYF	TGTGCCAGCAGGACAGGGGGCGGAAACACCATATATTTT	TRBJ1-3	TRBD1	13	-	TRBV6-1
CASSLGTVNNEQFF	TGTGCCAGCAGCTTGGGGACAGTTAACAATGAGCAGTTCTTC	TRBJ2-1	-	14	-	TRBV5-4
CASALSGGASGELFF	TGTGCCAGCGCCCTTAGCGGGGGGGCCTCCGGGGAGCTGTTTTTT	TRBJ2-2	TRBD2	15	few	TRBV7-6
CASSQVGGTGELFF	TGCGCCAGCAGCCAAGTTGGAGGGACCGGGGAGCTGTTTTTT	TRBJ2-2	-	14	-	TRBV4-3
CAWSPGSRSNQPQHF	TGTGCCTGGAGTCCGGGAAGTCGGAGCAATCAGCCCCAGCATTTT	TRBJ1-5	-	15	-	TRBV30
CASSPMEWSYEQYF	TGTGCCAGTTCTCCCATGGAGTGGAGCTACGAGCAGTACTTC	TRBJ2-7	-	14	-	TRBV6-5
CASSQPSTGGEQYF	TGCGCCAGCAGCCAGCCCTCGACGGGGGGCGAGCAGTACTTC	TRBJ2-7	TRBD2	14	-	TRBV4-1
CAWSGTGVNEQFF	TGTGCCTGGAGCGGGACAGGGGTCAATGAGCAGTTCTTC	TRBJ2-1	TRBD1	13	-	TRBV30
CASSYDRTSRYEQYF	TGTGCCAGCAGTTACGATCGGACATCGAGGTACGAGCAGTACTTC	TRBJ2-7	-	15	-	TRBV6-5
CASSQDFGLAGPNEQFF	TGTGCCAGCAGCCAAGATTTCGGGCTAGCGGGTCCTAATGAGCAGTTCTTC	TRBJ2-1	TRBD2	17	-	TRBV4-2
CASSLRGLGTEAFF	TGTGCCAGCAGCTTGCGGGGGTTGGGCACTGAAGCTTTCTTT	TRBJ1-1	-	14	few	TRBV5-6
CASSRDNSGYGYTF	TGTGCCAGCAGTCGGGACAATTCGGGCTATGGCTACACCTTC	TRBJ1-2	-	14	few	TRBV7-3
CASRAGQGPYTEAFF	TGTGCCAGCAGGGCAGGACAGGGGCCTTACACTGAAGCTTTCTTT	TRBJ1-1	TRBD1	15	-	TRBV9
CASSVAPDQPQHF	TGTGCCAGCAGCGTAGCCCCGGATCAGCCCCAGCATTTT	TRBJ1-5	-	13	-	TRBV9
CSVGRGLGYGYTF	TGCAGCGTTGGGCGGGGGCTCGGCTATGGCTACACCTTC	TRBJ1-2	-	13	-	TRBV29-1